This passage covers 21 T cell receptor beta chains from one sample sequenced in a study of response to subunit inactivated influenza vaccine. MiXCR, run by TCRdb on the RT-PCR reads, gives a single entry per CDR3 protein. The sample yields around 600,000 distinct CDR3 sequences, 10% to 12% seen once. This same sample was also part of a study on T cells expressing NK-cell markers. From that study: UMIs were included in TCR beta cDNA generated by 5'RACE template switching.

Specimen: PBMCs from blood, collected on the day of vaccination. The receptors come from a man aged 50-60 years who received an inactivated influenza vaccine.

The chain combines TRBV20-1 with TRBJ2-5; D might be TRBD2 (6 bases). The CDR3 runs 15 residues. Trimming stripped 3 bases from V and 7 bases from J, with 21 bases between. CDR1 and CDR2 (germline): DFQATT, SNEGSKA (reference sequence). DNA for the CDR3: TGCAGTGCTAGTGGTGGTAGCGGCCTCCGGGGGACCCAGTACTTC. This encodes CSASGGSGLRGTQYF.

This chain links TRBV18 with TRBJ2-5; either TRBD1 or TRBD2 may supply D (5 bases each). The V end lost 3 bases, the J end lost 7 bases, and 15 bases lay between the germline ends. CDR1 KGHSH and CDR2 LQKENI come from the germline V gene. CDR3 length equals 14 residues. CDR3 amino acids: CASSPGRQSWTQYF. CDR3 nucleotides: TGTGCCAGCTCACCGGGACGCCAATCATGGACCCAGTACTTC.

The V and J genes are TRBV20-1 and TRBJ1-4; no reliable D call. The V end was cut by 3 bases, the J end by 0 bases, with 8 bases between. The CDR3 is 14 amino acids. Germline loops: CDR1 DFQATT, CDR2 SNEGSKA (reference sequence). The CDR3 loop is CSARGFATNEKLFF. CDR3 bases: TGCAGTGCTAGGGGATTTGCAACTAATGAAAAACTGTTTTTT.

The sample holds a few counts of this clonotype. The chain is built from TRBV10-3 and TRBJ2-3; D is unresolved. V was trimmed by 4 bases and J by 10 bases, leaving 12 bases between them. Germline-derived CDR1 and CDR2 are ENHRY and SYGVKD. This CDR3 comprises 12 residues. CDR3 sequence: CAISGPTSAQYF. Written as DNA, the CDR3 is TGTGCCATCAGTGGCCCAACAAGCGCGCAGTATTTT.

This clonotype appeared a few times. The chain joins TRBV4-3 to TRBJ2-3, with D unresolved. The germline V and J ends were trimmed by 1 base and 0 bases, with 11 bases remaining between them. Germline loops: CDR1 LGHNA, CDR2 YSLEER. The CDR3 covers 16 residues. CDR3: CASSQVPHQSTDTQYF. Here the CDR3 DNA reads TGCGCCAGCAGCCAAGTGCCACACCAGAGCACAGATACGCAGTATTTT.

The rearrangement uses TRBV27 and TRBJ2-1, with TRBD2 identical over 7 bases. The length of the CDR3 is 15 residues. Germline V lookup: CDR1 MNHEY, CDR2 SMNVEV (reference sequence). The V gene end was trimmed by 3 bases and the J gene end by 6 bases; junction bases not matched to a gene: 8. The CDR3 protein is CASSFIGLEINEQFF. Here the CDR3 DNA reads TGTGCCAGCAGTTTCATCGGACTAGAGATCAATGAGCAGTTCTTC.

J is TRBJ2-1 and V is TRBV12-3 or TRBV12-4; 11 bases align to TRBD2. V was clipped by 6 bases and J by 9 bases; unmatched bases: 10. The CDR3 covers 15 residues. The CDR3 DNA reads as TGTGCCAGCAGCACGACTAGCGGGGCCTTCAGTGAGCAGTTCTTC. Amino acids: CASSTTSGAFSEQFF.

The genes are TRBV5-1 and TRBJ2-1; 8 bases match TRBD1. The J segment lost 8 bases and the V segment lost 0 bases, leaving 7 bases of the junction unmatched. Germline V gene data show CDR1 as SGHRS and CDR2 as YFSETQ. The CDR3 contains 15 residues. The DNA of the CDR3 is TGCGCCAGCAGCTTGGTAGGGACAGGTTCCCATGAGCAGTTCTTC. Residues: CASSLVGTGSHEQFF. Combining the CDR3 with reference TRBV5-1 and TRBJ2-1 gives the whole variable domain KAGVTQTPRYLIKTRGQQVTLSCSPISGHRSVSWYQQTPGQGLQFLFEYFSETQRNKGNFPGRFSGRQFSNSRSEMNVSTLELGDSALYLCASSLVGTGSHEQFFGPGTRLTVL.

The chain joins TRBV12-3 or TRBV12-4 to TRBJ1-1; D is ambiguous. The germline V and J ends were trimmed by 7 bases and 3 bases, with 15 bases remaining between them. The CDR3 loop spans 14 amino acids. CDR3 DNA: TGTGCCAGCAACATATTCTCGGGATACACTGAAGCTTTCTTT. This encodes CASNIFSGYTEAFF.

The chain has TRBV28 and TRBJ2-3, with 8 bases lining up with TRBD2. The CDR3 runs to 17 residues. The V segment lost 6 bases and the J segment 4 bases; nucleotides outside the gene matches: 15. Germline CDR1 is MDHEN and CDR2 is SYDVKM. The CDR3 spells CASRDSRRGGLSDTQYF. The CDR3 DNA sequence: TGTGCCAGCAGAGATTCTCGACGGGGGGGCCTTTCAGATACGCAGTATTTT.

The V call is TRBV20-1, the J call TRBJ2-7, with TRBD1 identical over 9 bases. Germline V gene sequence: CDR1 DFQATT, CDR2 SNEGSKA (reference sequence). V trimming: 5 bases; J trimming: 2 bases; junction bases outside the gene matches: 7. The length of the CDR3 is 14 residues. DNA of the CDR3: TGCAGTGCTCAGCCGGGACAGGGCACCTACGAGCAGTACTTC. Translating it yields CSAQPGQGTYEQYF.

This clonotype was seen at least ten times. This CDR3 is CASSLGQIFYEQYF. Here the CDR3 DNA reads TGCGCCAGCAGCTTAGGACAGATATTCTACGAGCAGTACTTC. The V gene is TRBV5-1, the J gene TRBJ2-7; maybe TRBD1 (6 bases). The CDR3 contains 14 residues. Germline assignment: CDR1 SGHRS and CDR2 YFSETQ. V was trimmed by 2 bases and J by 3 bases, leaving 12 bases between them.

V gene TRBV12-3 or TRBV12-4 combines with J gene TRBJ2-7, with 8 bases fitting TRBD1. V was pared by 6 bases and J by 7 bases, with 8 bases of the junction left unmatched. This CDR3 region has 13 residues. The DNA for the CDR3 is TGTGCCAGCAGATCGACAGGGGCATGGGAGCAGTACTTC. Its translation: CASRSTGAWEQYF.

The chain links TRBV11-1 to TRBJ2-1; D is perhaps TRBD2 (6 bases). The V end was cut by 1 base, the J end by 0 bases, with 16 bases between. CDR3 length equals 18 residues. Germline CDR1 SGHAT, CDR2 FQDESV (reference sequence). The CDR3: CASSLVVLALISYNEQFF. The DNA of the CDR3 is TGTGCCAGCAGCTTAGTTGTGCTAGCGCTTATCTCCTACAATGAGCAGTTCTTC.

This clonotype showed up just a few times. This sequence joins TRBV19 and TRBJ1-5; D possibly corresponds to TRBD1 (6 bases). Germline lookup yields CDR1 LNHDA and CDR2 SQIVND (reference sequence). The CDR3 covers 14 residues. Trimming stripped 1 base from V and 11 bases from J, with 15 bases between. This chain's CDR3 is CASSIARGVETQHF. The CDR3 DNA follows: TGTGCCAGTAGTATAGCCAGGGGTGTGGAAACCCAGCATTTT.

This clonotype turned up a few times. The chain combines TRBV10-3 with TRBJ2-1; tentative D call: TRBD1 (6 bases). The germline V gene has CDR1 ENHRY and CDR2 SYGVKD. The CDR3 contains 14 residues. V lost 3 bases to trimming and J lost 6 bases, with 12 bases between them. The CDR3 sequence: CAISEQGALNEQFF. CDR3 coding DNA: TGTGCCATCAGTGAACAGGGTGCTCTCAATGAGCAGTTCTTC.

This clonotype has just a few counts. The chain has TRBV6-2 or TRBV6-3 and TRBJ2-1, with 9 bases fitting TRBD2. With 2 bases clipped from V and 7 bases from J, the junction kept 9 bases outside the gene matches. Germline CDR1 reads MNHEY; CDR2 reads SVGEGT. This CDR3 comprises 16 residues. Here the CDR3 reads CASSYVAGGLENEQFF. In nucleotides, the CDR3 is TGTGCCAGCAGTTACGTCGCGGGGGGGCTCGAGAATGAGCAGTTCTTC.

This clonotype was seen more than once but under ten times. V is TRBV5-1 and J is TRBJ2-2, with TRBD2 matching over 9 bases. The CDR3 has 16 amino acids. The germline CDR1 and CDR2 sequences are SGHRS and YFSETQ. J was trimmed by 3 bases and V by 1 base; bases with no gene match: 4. The CDR3 sequence is CASSLRPSGDTGELFF. Written as DNA, the CDR3 is TGCGCCAGCAGCTTGCGTCCTAGCGGGGACACCGGGGAGCTGTTTTTT.

This clonotype has ten or more counts. The chain uses TRBV5-1 and TRBJ1-4; D perhaps matches TRBD1 (6 bases). The V end was cut by 4 bases, the J end by 7 bases, with 11 bases between. From germline, CDR1 is SGHRS and CDR2 YFSETQ. The CDR3 sequence is 13 residues long. The CDR3 region is CASSTGHIEKLFF. For the CDR3, the DNA is TGCGCCAGCAGCACGGGACATATTGAAAAACTGTTTTTT.

This chain uses TRBV5-1 with TRBJ2-5; 9 bases match TRBD2. The CDR3 runs 17 residues. Germline V gives CDR1 SGHRS, CDR2 YFSETQ. With 2 bases clipped from V and 1 base from J, the junction kept 9 bases outside the gene matches. The CDR3 loop is CASSFKWTSASQETQYF. CDR3 DNA: TGCGCCAGCAGCTTTAAATGGACTAGCGCCTCCCAAGAGACCCAGTACTTC.

This clonotype was detected many times. The genes are TRBV27 and TRBJ2-7; 9 bases fit TRBD1. J gave up 6 bases and V 5 bases, and 11 bases lay outside the gene matches. In germline, CDR1 is MNHEY, CDR2 SMNVEV (reference sequence). This CDR3 comprises 15 residues. The CDR3 DNA sequence: TGTGCCAGCAGTAAGCACGGAGGGACAGGGTCCGAGCAGTACTTC. It encodes CASSKHGGTGSEQYF.